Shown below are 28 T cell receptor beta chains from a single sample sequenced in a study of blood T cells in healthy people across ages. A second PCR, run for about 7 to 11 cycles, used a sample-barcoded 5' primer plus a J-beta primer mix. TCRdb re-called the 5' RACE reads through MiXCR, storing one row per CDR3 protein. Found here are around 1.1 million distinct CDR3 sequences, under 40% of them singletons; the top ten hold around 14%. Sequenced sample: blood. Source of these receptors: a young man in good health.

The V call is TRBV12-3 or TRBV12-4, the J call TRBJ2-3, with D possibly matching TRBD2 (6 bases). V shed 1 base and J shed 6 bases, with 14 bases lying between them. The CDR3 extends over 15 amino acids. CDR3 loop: CASSLGLAQPDTQYF. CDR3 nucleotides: TGTGCCAGCAGTTTAGGTCTAGCGCAACCCGATACGCAGTATTTT.

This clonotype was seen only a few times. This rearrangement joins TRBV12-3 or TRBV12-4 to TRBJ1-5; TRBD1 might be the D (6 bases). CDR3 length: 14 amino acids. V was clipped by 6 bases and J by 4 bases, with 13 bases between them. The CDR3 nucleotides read TGTGCCAGCAGCAACAGGGTTCGTAATCAGCCCCAGCATTTT. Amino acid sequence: CASSNRVRNQPQHF.

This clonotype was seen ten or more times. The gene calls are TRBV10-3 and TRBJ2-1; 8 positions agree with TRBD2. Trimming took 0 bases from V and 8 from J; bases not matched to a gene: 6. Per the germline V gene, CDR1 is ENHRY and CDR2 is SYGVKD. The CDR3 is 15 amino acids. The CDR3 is CAISESTSGQHEQFF. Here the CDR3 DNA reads TGTGCCATCAGTGAGTCCACTAGCGGCCAACATGAGCAGTTCTTC.

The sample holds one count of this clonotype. CDR3 nucleotide sequence: TGCGCCAGCAGCCAAGATGCGGACAATGAGCAGTTCTTC. As protein: CASSQDADNEQFF. This sequence joins TRBV4-1 and TRBJ2-1, with D uncertain. The V end lost 0 bases, the J end lost 5 bases, and 5 bases lay between the germline ends. The CDR3 runs 13 residues. Germline-derived CDR1 and CDR2 are MGHRA and YSYEKL.

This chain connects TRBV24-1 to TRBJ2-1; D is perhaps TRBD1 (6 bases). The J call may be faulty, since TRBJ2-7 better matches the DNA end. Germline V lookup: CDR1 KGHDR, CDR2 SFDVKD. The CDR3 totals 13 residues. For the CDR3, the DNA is TGTGCCACCAGTGAGGGGGCTTACAATGAGCAGTACTTC. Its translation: CATSEGAYNEQYF.

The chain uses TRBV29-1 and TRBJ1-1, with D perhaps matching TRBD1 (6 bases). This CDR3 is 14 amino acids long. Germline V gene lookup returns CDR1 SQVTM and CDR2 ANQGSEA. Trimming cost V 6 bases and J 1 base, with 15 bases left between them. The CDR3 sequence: CSVVLGQRNTEAFF. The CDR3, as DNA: TGCAGCGTCGTTCTCGGACAGAGGAACACTGAAGCTTTCTTT. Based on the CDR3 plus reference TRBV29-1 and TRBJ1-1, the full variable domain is SAVISQKPSRDICQRGTSLTIQCQVDSQVTMMFWYRQQPGQSLTLIATANQGSEATYESGFVIDKFPISRPNLTFSTLTVSNMSPEDSSIYLCSVVLGQRNTEAFFGQGTRLTVV.

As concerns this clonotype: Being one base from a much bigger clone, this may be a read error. The DNA of the CDR3 is TGTGCCAGCACCCTAGACAGGGGTCCCTACAATGAGCATTTCTTC. It codes for CASTLDRGPYNEHFF. This chain uses TRBV14 with TRBJ2-1; TRBD1 aligns across 8 bases. CDR3 length equals 15 residues. Germline V gene lookup returns CDR1 SGHDN and CDR2 FVKESK.

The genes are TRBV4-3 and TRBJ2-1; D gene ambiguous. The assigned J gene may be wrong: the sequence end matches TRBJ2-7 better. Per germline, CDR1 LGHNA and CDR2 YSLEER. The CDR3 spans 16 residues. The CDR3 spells CASRARTTSSYNEQYF. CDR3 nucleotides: TGCGCCAGCAGAGCTAGGACCACGAGCTCCTACAATGAGCAGTACTTC.

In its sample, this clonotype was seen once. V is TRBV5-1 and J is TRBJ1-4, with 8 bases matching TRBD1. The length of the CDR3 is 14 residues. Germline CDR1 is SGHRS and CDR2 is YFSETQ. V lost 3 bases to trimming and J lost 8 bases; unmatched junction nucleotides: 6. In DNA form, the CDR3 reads TGCGCCAGCAGCTACAGGGGGGGAGAGGAAAAACTGTTTTTT. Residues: CASSYRGGEEKLFF.

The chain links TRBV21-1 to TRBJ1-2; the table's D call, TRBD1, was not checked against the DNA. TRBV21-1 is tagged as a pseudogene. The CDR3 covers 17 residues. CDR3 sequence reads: CASSKWGGTATTYGYTF. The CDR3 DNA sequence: TGTGCCAGCAGCAAATGGGGTGGGACAGCCACCACTTATGGCTACACCTTC.

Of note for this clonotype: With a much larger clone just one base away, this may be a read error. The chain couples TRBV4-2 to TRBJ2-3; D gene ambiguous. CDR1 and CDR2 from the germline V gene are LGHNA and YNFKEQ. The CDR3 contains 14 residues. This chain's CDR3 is CAGSQAVTADTQYF. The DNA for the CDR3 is TGTGCCGGCAGCCAGGCGGTAACGGCAGATACGCAGTATTTT.

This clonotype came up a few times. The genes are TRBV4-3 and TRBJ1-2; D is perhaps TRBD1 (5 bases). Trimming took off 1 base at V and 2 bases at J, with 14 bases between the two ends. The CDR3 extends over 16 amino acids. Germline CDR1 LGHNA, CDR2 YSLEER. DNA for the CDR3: TGCGCCAGCAGCCAAGGGATTTCGACAGCCAACTATGGCTACACCTTC. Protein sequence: CASSQGISTANYGYTF.

CDR3 protein: CASSRQIGAQETQYF. The CDR3 DNA follows: TGTGCCAGCAGCCGTCAGATCGGAGCGCAAGAGACCCAGTACTTC. V usage is TRBV3-1 and J usage is TRBJ2-5; unclear D gene. V lost 4 bases and J lost 2, with 14 bases in between. There are 15 residues in the CDR3. The V gene's germline CDR1 is LGHDT and CDR2 YNNKEL (reference sequence).

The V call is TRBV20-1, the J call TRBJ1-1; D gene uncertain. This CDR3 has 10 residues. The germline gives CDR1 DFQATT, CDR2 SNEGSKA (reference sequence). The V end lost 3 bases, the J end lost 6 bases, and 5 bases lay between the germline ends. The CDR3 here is CSASSAEAFF. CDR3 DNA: TGCAGTGCTAGCTCCGCTGAAGCTTTCTTT.

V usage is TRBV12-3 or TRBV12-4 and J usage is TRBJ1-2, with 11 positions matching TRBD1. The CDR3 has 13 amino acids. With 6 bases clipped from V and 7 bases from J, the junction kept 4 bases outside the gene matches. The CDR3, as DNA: TGTGCCAGCAGGGGACAGGGGGTTTTTGGCTACACCTTC. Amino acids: CASRGQGVFGYTF.

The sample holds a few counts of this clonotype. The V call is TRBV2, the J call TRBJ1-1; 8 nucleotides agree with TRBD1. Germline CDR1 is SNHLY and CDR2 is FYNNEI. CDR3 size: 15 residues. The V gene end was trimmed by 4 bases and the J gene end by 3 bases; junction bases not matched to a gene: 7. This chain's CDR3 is CASSGRDRGDTEAFF. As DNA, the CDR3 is TGTGCCAGCAGTGGTAGAGACAGGGGAGACACTGAAGCTTTCTTT. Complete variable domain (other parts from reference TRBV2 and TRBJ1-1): EPEVTQTPSHQVTQMGQEVILRCVPISNHLYFYWYRQILGQKVEFLVSFYNNEISEKSEIFDDQFSVERPDGSNFTLKIRSTKLEDSAMYFCASSGRDRGDTEAFFGQGTRLTVV.

CDR3 DNA sequence: TGTGCCAGCAGAACTTCCGGGACAGGGTCCTACAATGAGCAGTTCTTC. Its translation is CASRTSGTGSYNEQFF. The gene calls are TRBV6-2 or TRBV6-3 and TRBJ2-1; TRBD1 aligns across 9 bases. The CDR3 contains 16 residues. Germline V lookup: CDR1 MNHEY, CDR2 SVGEGT. The V and J ends lost 6 bases and 1 base, in that order; junction bases with no gene match: 7.

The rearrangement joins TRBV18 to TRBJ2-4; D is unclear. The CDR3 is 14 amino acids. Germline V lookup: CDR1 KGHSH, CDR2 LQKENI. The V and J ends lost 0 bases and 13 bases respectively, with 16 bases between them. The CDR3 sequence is CASSPPTVHNEQYF. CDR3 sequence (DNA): TGTGCCAGCTCACCACCGACGGTTCACAATGAGCAGTACTTC.

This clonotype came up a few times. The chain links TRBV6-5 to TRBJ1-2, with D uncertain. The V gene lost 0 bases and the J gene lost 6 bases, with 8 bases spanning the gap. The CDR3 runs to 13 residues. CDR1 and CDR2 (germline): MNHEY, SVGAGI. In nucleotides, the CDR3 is TGTGCCAGCAGTTACTCGACAAGGGATGGCTACACCTTC. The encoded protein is CASSYSTRDGYTF.

The CDR3 nucleotides are TGTGCCAGCAGCCAAGAGGGAGGACTAGCCGGGGAGACCCAGTACTTC. Translating it yields CASSQEGGLAGETQYF. V is TRBV4-2 and J is TRBJ2-5; 8 bases are shared with TRBD2. This CDR3 spans 16 amino acids. Trimming took 0 bases from V and 5 from J; bases not matched to a gene: 8. Germline CDR1 LGHNA, CDR2 YNFKEQ.

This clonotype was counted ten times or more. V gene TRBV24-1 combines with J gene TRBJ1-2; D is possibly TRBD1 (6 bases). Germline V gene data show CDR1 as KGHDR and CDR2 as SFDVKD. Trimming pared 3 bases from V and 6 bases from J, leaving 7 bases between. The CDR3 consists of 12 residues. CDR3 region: CATSDRTDGYTF. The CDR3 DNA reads TGTGCCACCAGTGATAGGACAGATGGCTACACCTTC.

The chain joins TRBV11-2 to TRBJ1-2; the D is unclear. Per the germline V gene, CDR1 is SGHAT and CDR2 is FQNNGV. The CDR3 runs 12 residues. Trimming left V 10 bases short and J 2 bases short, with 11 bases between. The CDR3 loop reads CATAWENYGYTF. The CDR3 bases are TGTGCCACCGCATGGGAGAACTATGGCTACACCTTC.

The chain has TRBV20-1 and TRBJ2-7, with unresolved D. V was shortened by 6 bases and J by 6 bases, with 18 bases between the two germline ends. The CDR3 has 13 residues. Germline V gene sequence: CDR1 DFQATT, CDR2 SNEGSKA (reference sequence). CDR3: CSAPRMAMAEQYF. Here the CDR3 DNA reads TGCAGTGCCCCAAGGATGGCGATGGCCGAGCAGTACTTC.

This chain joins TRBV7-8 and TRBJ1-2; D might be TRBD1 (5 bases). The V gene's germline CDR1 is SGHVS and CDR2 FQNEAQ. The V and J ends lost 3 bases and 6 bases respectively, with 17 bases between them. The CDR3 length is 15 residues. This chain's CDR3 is CASSFAGARLDGYTF. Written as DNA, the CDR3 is TGTGCCAGCAGCTTCGCCGGGGCGCGGTTGGATGGCTACACCTTC.

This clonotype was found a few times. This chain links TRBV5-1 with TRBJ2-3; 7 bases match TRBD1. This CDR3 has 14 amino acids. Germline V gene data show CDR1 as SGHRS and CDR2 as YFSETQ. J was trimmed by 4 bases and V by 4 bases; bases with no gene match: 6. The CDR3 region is CASSILGGADTQYF. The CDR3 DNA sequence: TGCGCCAGCAGCATATTAGGGGGCGCAGATACGCAGTATTTT.

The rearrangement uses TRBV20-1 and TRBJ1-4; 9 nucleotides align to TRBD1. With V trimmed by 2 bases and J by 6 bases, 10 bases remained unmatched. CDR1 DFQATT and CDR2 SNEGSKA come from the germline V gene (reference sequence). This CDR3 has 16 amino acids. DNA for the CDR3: TGCAGTGCTAGACATGAGTCGACAGGGGGATATGAAAAACTGTTTTTT. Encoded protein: CSARHESTGGYEKLFF.

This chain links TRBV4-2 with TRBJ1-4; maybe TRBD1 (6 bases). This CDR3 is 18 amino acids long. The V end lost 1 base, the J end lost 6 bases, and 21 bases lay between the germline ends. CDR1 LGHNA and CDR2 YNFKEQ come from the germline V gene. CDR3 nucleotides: TGTGCCAGCAGCCAAGTAACTGAAGTTGGGGGGGCGGATGAAAAACTGTTTTTT. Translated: CASSQVTEVGGADEKLFF.

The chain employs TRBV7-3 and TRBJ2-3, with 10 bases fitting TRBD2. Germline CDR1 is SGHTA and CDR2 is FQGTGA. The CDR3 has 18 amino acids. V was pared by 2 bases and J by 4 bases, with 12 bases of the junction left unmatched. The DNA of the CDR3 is TGTGCCAGCAGCTTAGGGCTAGCGGGGGCACTTGGCTCAGATACGCAGTATTTT. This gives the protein CASSLGLAGALGSDTQYF. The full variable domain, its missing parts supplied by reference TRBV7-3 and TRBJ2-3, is GAGVSQTPSNKVTEKGKYVELRCDPISGHTALYWYRQSLGQGPEFLIYFQGTGAADDSGLPNDRFFAVRPEGSVSTLKIQRTERGDSAVYLCASSLGLAGALGSDTQYFGPGTRLTVL.